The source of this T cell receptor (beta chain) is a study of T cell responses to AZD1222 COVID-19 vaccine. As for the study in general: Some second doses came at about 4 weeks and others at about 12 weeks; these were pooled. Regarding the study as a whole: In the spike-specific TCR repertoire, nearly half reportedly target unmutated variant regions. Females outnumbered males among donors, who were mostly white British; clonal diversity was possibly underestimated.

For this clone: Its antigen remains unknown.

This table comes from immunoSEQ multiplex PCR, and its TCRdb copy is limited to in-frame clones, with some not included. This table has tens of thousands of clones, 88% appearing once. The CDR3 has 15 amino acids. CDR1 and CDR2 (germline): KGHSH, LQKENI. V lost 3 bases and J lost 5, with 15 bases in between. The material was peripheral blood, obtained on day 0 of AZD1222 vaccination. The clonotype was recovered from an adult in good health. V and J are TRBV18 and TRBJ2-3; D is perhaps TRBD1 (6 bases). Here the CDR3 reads CASSPPGQLGDTQYF. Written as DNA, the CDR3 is TGTGCCAGCTCACCGCCGGGACAACTGGGAGATACGCAGTATTTT.